One and the same sample provided the 26 T cell receptor beta chains below, sequenced in a study of T cells expressing NK-cell markers. No DNA is given; TCRdb re-called the 5' RACE reads and lists each CDR3 protein once. Its listing shows about 380,000 distinct CDR3 sequences. Sequenced: blood T cells: a sorted CD56 or NKG2C T cell subset, CD4+ or CD8+ T cells, or bulk PBMC T cells (not recorded which). All receptors derive from a man aged 18-75 years in good health.

The chain links TRBV2 to TRBJ2-3; TCRdb picks TRBD2, but there is no DNA to check that call. This CDR3 contains 12 residues. CDR1 and CDR2 from the germline V gene are SNHLY and FYNNEI. CDR3 in amino acids: CATAGYTDTQYF.

The chain carries TRBV12-3 or TRBV12-4 and TRBJ2-2; TCRdb lists TRBD1, though no DNA is available to test this call. The CDR3 covers 14 residues. CDR3 residues: CASRVGVVTGELFF.

The chain joins TRBV9 to TRBJ1-1. This CDR3 has 14 amino acids. The germline gives CDR1 SGDLS, CDR2 YYNGEE. CDR3 loop: CASSGDLQRTEAFF.

The chain employs TRBV5-1 and TRBJ2-1; TCRdb's D call of TRBD1 is untestable without DNA. Germline V gives CDR1 SGHRS, CDR2 YFSETQ. The CDR3 length is 15 residues. CDR3 region: CASSKARGGYNEQFF. The full variable domain, its missing parts supplied by reference TRBV5-1 and TRBJ2-1, is KAGVTQTPRYLIKTRGQQVTLSCSPISGHRSVSWYQQTPGQGLQFLFEYFSETQRNKGNFPGRFSGRQFSNSRSEMNVSTLELGDSALYLCASSKARGGYNEQFFGPGTRLTVL.

J is TRBJ1-2 and V is TRBV25-1. This CDR3 contains 13 residues. The germline V gene has CDR1 MGHDK and CDR2 SYGVNS. The CDR3 loop is CASSEAGRYGYTF.

J is TRBJ2-1 and V is TRBV20-1. The germline CDR1 and CDR2 sequences are DFQATT and SNEGSKA (reference sequence). The CDR3 is made up of 13 amino acids. The CDR3 region is CSAKALAYNEQFF.

The rearrangement joins TRBV10-3 to TRBJ1-6. Germline values: CDR1 ENHRY, CDR2 SYGVKD. The CDR3 loop spans 15 amino acids. CDR3 in amino acids: CAISDRSSYNSPLHF.

J is TRBJ1-1 and V is TRBV5-1. This CDR3 is 14 amino acids long. From germline, CDR1 is SGHRS and CDR2 YFSETQ. The CDR3 reads CASSPQVSGTEAFF.

The chain carries TRBV5-1 and TRBJ2-3; TCRdb designates TRBD2, a call that cannot be tested without DNA. The CDR3 sequence is 20 residues long. Germline V gene data show CDR1 as SGHRS and CDR2 as YFSETQ. The CDR3 is CASSLGVRARGELNTDTQYF.

The chain recombines TRBV12-3 or TRBV12-4 with TRBJ1-2; TCRdb selects TRBD1, and the lack of DNA leaves this call unchecked. The CDR3 has 14 amino acids. The CDR3 region is CASSRQGVWYGYTF.

The chain has TRBV27 and TRBJ2-3; there is no DNA to check the TCRdb D call of TRBD2. The germline V gene has CDR1 MNHEY and CDR2 SMNVEV (reference sequence). The CDR3 is 12 amino acids. The CDR3 spells CASTGREDTQYF.

The chain is built from TRBV12-5 and TRBJ2-5. The germline gives CDR1 LGHNT, CDR2 FRNRAP. CDR3 length: 16 amino acids. This chain's CDR3 is CASGLVAVGYQETQYF.

The chain is built from TRBV20-1 and TRBJ2-7. Germline CDR1 and CDR2: DFQATT and SNEGSKA (reference sequence). This CDR3 contains 12 residues. CDR3 protein: CSALEYSYEQYF.

The chain recombines TRBV7-9 with TRBJ1-2; TCRdb designates TRBD1, a call that cannot be tested without DNA. The CDR3 is 16 amino acids. CDR1 is SEHNR and CDR2 is FQNEAQ in the germline V gene (reference sequence). The CDR3 loop reads CASSPGTGGGNYGYTF.

The chain links TRBV12-3 or TRBV12-4 to TRBJ2-1; TCRdb lists TRBD1, though no DNA is available to test this call. The CDR3 has 13 amino acids. The CDR3 reads CASTYTGVGEQFF.

The V and J genes are TRBV7-9 and TRBJ2-3; lacking DNA, the TRBD1 call made by TCRdb goes unchecked. Germline values: CDR1 SEHNR, CDR2 FQNEAQ (reference sequence). CDR3 length: 16 residues. CDR3 loop: CASSLILAGGADTQYF.

This CDR3 is CASSQVLAGGGGQETQYF. The chain combines TRBV4-2 with TRBJ2-5; as DNA is missing, the TRBD2 call by TCRdb cannot be tested. Germline V lookup: CDR1 LGHNA, CDR2 YNFKEQ. This CDR3 comprises 18 residues.

This chain's CDR3 is CASSRQGQQSNTEAFF. The chain uses TRBV7-2 and TRBJ1-1; checking the TCRdb D call of TRBD1 is not possible without DNA. CDR3 length equals 16 residues. Per the germline V gene, CDR1 is SGHTA and CDR2 is FQGNSA.

The chain combines TRBV10-3 with TRBJ2-5; TCRdb's D gene call, TRBD1, goes unchecked for lack of DNA. Germline CDR1 and CDR2: ENHRY and SYGVKD. This CDR3 is built from 12 residues. This CDR3 reads CAISRGQETQYF.

The rearrangement joins TRBV5-1 to TRBJ2-1; the D gene TCRdb calls, TRBD2, cannot be checked with no DNA. The CDR3 extends over 18 amino acids. Germline CDR1 and CDR2: SGHRS and YFSETQ. The CDR3 loop is CASSLEGGLAPPYNEQFF.

The chain employs TRBV4-2 and TRBJ1-6; TCRdb outputs TRBD1, but without DNA this stays unchecked. Germline assignment: CDR1 LGHNA and CDR2 YNFKEQ. CDR3 size: 16 residues. CDR3 amino acids: CASSPAPRRNNSPLHF.

The chain is built from TRBV30 and TRBJ2-1; TCRdb designates TRBD2, a call that cannot be tested without DNA. Germline assignment: CDR1 GTSNPN and CDR2 SVGIG (reference sequence). The CDR3 is 12 amino acids. CDR3 amino acids: CAWNYRAYEQFF.

CDR3 sequence: CASSPSTGGYEQFF. J is TRBJ2-1 and V is TRBV7-6; TCRdb's D call, TRBD1, is unchecked because there is no DNA. Germline V gene lookup returns CDR1 SGHVS and CDR2 FNYEAQ. The CDR3 runs 14 residues.

The chain couples TRBV28 to TRBJ2-1; TCRdb lists TRBD1, though no DNA is available to test this call. Germline lookup yields CDR1 MDHEN and CDR2 SYDVKM. This CDR3 is 14 amino acids long. CDR3 amino acids: CASSLLARDDEQFF.

The chain couples TRBV7-8 to TRBJ1-4; TCRdb lists TRBD1, though no DNA is available to test this call. This CDR3 region has 14 residues. CDR1 and CDR2 (germline): SGHVS, FQNEAQ. The CDR3 loop is CASSSIQGEEKLFF.

The genes are TRBV18 and TRBJ1-4. This CDR3 comprises 13 residues. Germline CDR1 and CDR2: KGHSH and LQKENI. The CDR3 loop reads CASSPPENEKLFF. The variable domain in full, completed from reference TRBV18 and TRBJ1-4, reads NAGVMQNPRHLVRRRGQEARLRCSPMKGHSHVYWYRQLPEEGLKFMVYLQKENIIDESGMPKERFSAEFPKEGPSILRIQQVVRGDSAAYFCASSPPENEKLFFGSGTQLSVL.